This entry lists 26 T cell receptor beta chains sequenced from one sample in a study of human T cells and chemical hapten exposure. Time point given: patch test 1, 2 weeks after DPC sensitization. Indicated treatment: therapeutic diphenylcyclopropenone sensitization with weekly scalp DPC. MiXCR, run by TCRdb on the RACE reads, gives a single entry per CDR3 protein. Here the sample spans around 120,000 distinct CDR3 sequences, approximately 14% being singletons. The source was whole blood, collected in connection with sensitization to the hapten diphenylcyclopropenone (DPC). The receptors were gathered from a man aged 18-30 years with alopecia areata. Some clones in this sample may be carry-over from other donors' samples.

This clonotype was counted between two and nine times. The chain is built from TRBV10-3 and TRBJ2-1; 7 bases map to TRBD1. Trimming at V came to 3 bases and at J to 7 bases, leaving 9 bases not matched to a gene. The V gene's germline CDR1 is ENHRY and CDR2 SYGVKD. This CDR3 comprises 15 residues. The CDR3 bases are TGTGCCATCAGTGATCCGACAGGGCGAGGTAATGAGCAGTTCTTC. Encoded protein: CAISDPTGRGNEQFF.

This clonotype appeared a few times. This chain joins TRBV3-1 and TRBJ2-1, with 8 bases fitting TRBD1. Unmatched junction bases numbered 9, after V lost 4 bases and J lost 7 bases. Per germline, CDR1 LGHDT and CDR2 YNNKEL (reference sequence). This CDR3 has 15 amino acids. The CDR3 here is CASSRGQADRNEQFF. CDR3 in DNA: TGTGCCAGCAGCCGGGGACAGGCTGATAGGAATGAGCAGTTCTTC.

This clonotype has at least ten counts. The rearrangement links TRBV27 to TRBJ2-7; D is uncertain. This CDR3 has 17 residues. The germline V gene has CDR1 MNHEY and CDR2 SMNVEV (reference sequence). Between the trimmed V and J ends, which lost 5 bases and 0 bases, there was a span of 20 bases. The CDR3, as DNA: TGTGCCAGCAGTCTCCGGCCCAGTACGACACACTCCTACGAGCAGTACTTC. It is translated as CASSLRPSTTHSYEQYF.

This clonotype was counted ten times or more. V usage is TRBV7-9 and J usage is TRBJ1-1; 9 bases map to TRBD1. Trimming cost V 10 bases and J 6 bases; bases outside gene matches: 6. Germline V CDR1 and CDR2: SEHNR, FQNEAQ (reference sequence). The CDR3 length is 12 residues. CDR3 nucleotide sequence: TGTGCCACGGGACAGGGAATCCCTGAAGCTTTCTTT. This translates into CATGQGIPEAFF.

The count of this clonotype is one. CDR3 bases: TGTGCCAGCAGCTCCCGTAGTCGGAACACCGGGGAGCTGTTTTTT. This encodes CASSSRSRNTGELFF. The V and J genes are TRBV7-6 and TRBJ2-2; D remains unclear. The CDR3 has 15 amino acids. The germline CDR1 and CDR2 sequences are SGHVS and FNYEAQ. Trimming pared 4 bases from V and 1 base from J, leaving 10 bases between.

This clonotype was seen at least ten times. The DNA of the CDR3 is TGCGCCAGCAGCCAAGATTCGGGGGCCAACACTGAAGCTTTCTTT. Amino acid sequence: CASSQDSGANTEAFF. The chain has TRBV4-3 and TRBJ1-1; D is possibly TRBD1 (6 bases). The V end was cut by 0 bases, the J end by 2 bases, with 10 bases between. Germline CDR1 is LGHNA and CDR2 is YSLEER. The CDR3 is 15 residues long.

This rearrangement joins TRBV12-3 or TRBV12-4 to TRBJ1-3, with D possibly being TRBD1 (5 bases). The V end lost 7 bases, the J end lost 0 bases, and 10 bases lay between the germline ends. The CDR3 contains 14 residues. CDR3 in amino acids: CASTRDSSGNTIYF. CDR3 coding DNA: TGTGCCAGCACCCGAGACAGCTCTGGAAACACCATATATTTT.

The chain has TRBV20-1 and TRBJ2-7, with TRBD2 identical over 9 bases. CDR3 length: 13 amino acids. The germline gives CDR1 DFQATT, CDR2 SNEGSKA (reference sequence). After removal of 6 bases from V and 2 bases from J, the junction contained 5 bases not matched to a gene. CDR3 region: CSARGGVTYEQYF. CDR3 coding DNA: TGCAGTGCCCGCGGGGGGGTAACCTACGAGCAGTACTTC.

V is TRBV7-3 and J is TRBJ1-1; 10 bases fit TRBD1. Germline trimming cut 5 bases from V and 5 bases from J; bases unmatched to any gene: 8. Germline CDR1 SGHTA, CDR2 FQGTGA. This CDR3 has 15 amino acids. This CDR3 is CASSGSRDRGTEAFF. The CDR3 DNA reads as TGTGCCAGCAGCGGGTCCCGGGACAGGGGAACTGAAGCTTTCTTT.

Many counts were recorded for this clonotype. The chain recombines TRBV27 with TRBJ1-6, with TRBD1 matching 8 bases. This CDR3 is 19 amino acids long. Germline V gives CDR1 MNHEY, CDR2 SMNVEV (reference sequence). The V gene end was trimmed by 2 bases and the J gene end by 0 bases; junction bases not matched to a gene: 9. For the CDR3, the DNA is TGTGCCAGCAGTTTAAATTTTGGAACAGGGGGCTCCTATAATTCACCCCTCCACTTT. The encoded protein is CASSLNFGTGGSYNSPLHF.

The genes are TRBV27 and TRBJ1-1, with 10 positions matching TRBD1. This CDR3 contains 14 residues. J gave up 7 bases and V 4 bases, and 6 bases lay outside the gene matches. CDR1 MNHEY and CDR2 SMNVEV come from the germline V gene (reference sequence). CDR3 protein: CASSYHGQGGEAFF. CDR3 DNA: TGTGCCAGCAGTTATCACGGACAGGGGGGTGAAGCTTTCTTT.

J is TRBJ2-7 and V is TRBV7-9; D gene unclear. Germline V gene data show CDR1 as SEHNR and CDR2 as FQNEAQ (reference sequence). The CDR3 length is 13 residues. V was cut by 2 bases and J by 10 bases, with 15 bases left in between. The DNA of the CDR3 is TGTGCCAGCAGCTTATCCTCCGCGTTACCCCAGTACTTC. Its translation is CASSLSSALPQYF.

This rearrangement joins TRBV9 to TRBJ2-1; D ambiguous. CDR1 SGDLS and CDR2 YYNGEE come from the germline V gene. CDR3 size: 15 residues. The V gene lost 0 bases and the J gene lost 0 bases, with 7 bases spanning the gap. CDR3 nucleotides: TGTGCCAGCAGCGTAGAGGGATTCTCCTACAATGAGCAGTTCTTC. Encoded protein: CASSVEGFSYNEQFF. The full variable domain, with the rest looked up from reference TRBV9 and TRBJ2-1, is DSGVTQTPKHLITATGQRVTLRCSPRSGDLSVYWYQQSLDQGLQFLIQYYNGEERAKGNILERFSAQQFPDLHSELNLSSLELGDSALYFCASSVEGFSYNEQFFGPGTRLTVL.

The chain uses TRBV10-2 and TRBJ2-7; 11 bases fit TRBD2. This CDR3 spans 13 amino acids. Trimming removed 8 bases from V and 3 bases from J; junction bases left unmatched: 3. Per the germline V gene, CDR1 is WSHSY and CDR2 is SAAADI. For the CDR3, the DNA is TGCGCCAGCGCGGGACTAGCGGACTACGAGCAGTACTTC. It is translated as CASAGLADYEQYF.

The rearrangement uses TRBV3-1 and TRBJ2-5; D possibly corresponds to TRBD1 (5 bases). The germline V and J ends were trimmed by 1 base and 9 bases, with 9 bases remaining between them. CDR3 length equals 12 residues. From germline, CDR1 is LGHDT and CDR2 YNNKEL (reference sequence). The CDR3 region is CASSQAGHAQYF. The DNA of the CDR3 is TGTGCCAGCAGCCAAGCCGGACACGCCCAGTACTTC.

This chain joins TRBV6-2 or TRBV6-3 and TRBJ2-7; D uncertain. Trimming stripped 5 bases from V and 5 bases from J, with 13 bases between. The length of the CDR3 is 13 residues. The germline V gene encodes CDR1 MNHEY and CDR2 SVGEGT. CDR3 coding DNA: TGTGCCAGCAGTCCATTTTCAGGTGACGAGCAGTACTTC. This translates into CASSPFSGDEQYF.

This clonotype was seen only a few times. The chain carries TRBV12-3 or TRBV12-4 and TRBJ2-3; 14 bases are a match to TRBD2. The CDR3 has 17 amino acids. The V and J ends lost 6 bases and 2 bases, in that order; junction bases with no gene match: 7. CDR3 in amino acids: CASSRLAGGLITDTQYF. For the CDR3, the DNA is TGTGCCAGCAGCAGACTAGCGGGGGGGCTCATCACAGATACGCAGTATTTT.

In this sample, this clonotype turned up a few times. The V call is TRBV6-2 or TRBV6-3, the J call TRBJ2-7; D possibly uses TRBD1 or TRBD2 (6 bases each). The CDR3 totals 15 residues. The germline CDR1 and CDR2 sequences are MNHEY and SVGEGT. V lost 2 bases and J 5 bases, leaving 16 bases between the germline ends. CDR3 DNA: TGTGCCAGCAGTTACCTACAGGGAGGTCGTCACGAGCAGTACTTC. Protein product: CASSYLQGGRHEQYF.

This rearrangement joins TRBV29-1 to TRBJ2-7; D is possibly TRBD2 (5 bases). Germline CDR1 SQVTM, CDR2 ANQGSEA. This CDR3 spans 14 amino acids. Deletions cut 4 bases from V and 0 bases from J, with 13 bases between. The CDR3 coding sequence is TGCAGCGTTGGGGTCGGTACTAGCTCCTACGAGCAGTACTTC. Amino acids: CSVGVGTSSYEQYF.

V is TRBV6-2 or TRBV6-3 and J is TRBJ2-4; D is unclear. In germline, CDR1 is MNHEY, CDR2 SVGEGT. Trimming cost V 8 bases and J 0 bases, with 14 bases left between them. The CDR3 is 15 amino acids. The CDR3 nucleotides are TGTGCCAGCCAAACGACCCTTTTAGCCAAAAACATTCAGTACTTC. Translated: CASQTTLLAKNIQYF.

This clonotype was picked up a small number of times. V usage is TRBV20-1 and J usage is TRBJ1-1; unclear D gene. Germline V gives CDR1 DFQATT, CDR2 SNEGSKA (reference sequence). The CDR3 has 12 residues. V gave up 5 bases and J gave up 0 bases, with 7 bases separating them. The CDR3 region has the DNA TGCAGTGCTCCAAGATTGAACACTGAAGCTTTCTTT. Protein: CSAPRLNTEAFF.

The table lists this clonotype with a few counts. This chain joins TRBV20-1 and TRBJ2-5; perhaps TRBD1 as D (6 bases). Trimming took 6 bases from V and 4 from J, leaving 9 bases between them. The germline gives CDR1 DFQATT, CDR2 SNEGSKA (reference sequence). The CDR3 is made up of 11 amino acids. The CDR3 DNA follows: TGCAGTGCAACAGGGCGAGAGACCCAGTACTTC. Protein product: CSATGRETQYF.

This chain joins TRBV5-4 and TRBJ1-3; TRBD1 is a possible D gene (6 bases). The V end was cut by 1 base, the J end by 3 bases, with 11 bases between. In germline, CDR1 is SGHNT, CDR2 YYREEE (reference sequence). This CDR3 has 15 amino acids. The CDR3 region has the DNA TGTGCCAGCAGCTTGCGGGGGGCGTTTGGAAACACCATATATTTT. Amino acids: CASSLRGAFGNTIYF.

The CDR3 DNA follows: TGTGCCAGCAGCACGGGGGGTCGGTCTGCACTTCAAGAGACCCAGTACTTC. Its translation: CASSTGGRSALQETQYF. The V gene is TRBV21-1, the J gene TRBJ2-5; the table's D call TRBD1 went unverified against the DNA. TRBV21-1 is classified as a pseudogene. This CDR3 contains 17 residues.

This clonotype has more than one count but fewer than ten. The gene calls are TRBV6-4 and TRBJ2-3; D remains unclear. Germline values: CDR1 MRHNA, CDR2 SNTAGT. This CDR3 region has 13 residues. Trimming removed 0 bases from V and 6 bases from J, with 7 bases in between. CDR3 nucleotides: TGTGCCAGCAGTGACTCTCCGACGGATACGCAGTATTTT. It encodes CASSDSPTDTQYF.

This clonotype was recorded a few times. The J gene is TRBJ1-5, the V gene TRBV6-2 or TRBV6-3, with TRBD1 identical over 7 bases. There are 16 residues in the CDR3. CDR1 MNHEY and CDR2 SVGEGT come from the germline V gene. Unmatched junction bases numbered 9, after V lost 0 bases and J lost 7 bases. The CDR3 sequence: CASSYSMGQLDQPQHF. In nucleotides, the CDR3 is TGTGCCAGCAGTTACTCGATGGGACAGTTGGACCAGCCCCAGCATTTT.